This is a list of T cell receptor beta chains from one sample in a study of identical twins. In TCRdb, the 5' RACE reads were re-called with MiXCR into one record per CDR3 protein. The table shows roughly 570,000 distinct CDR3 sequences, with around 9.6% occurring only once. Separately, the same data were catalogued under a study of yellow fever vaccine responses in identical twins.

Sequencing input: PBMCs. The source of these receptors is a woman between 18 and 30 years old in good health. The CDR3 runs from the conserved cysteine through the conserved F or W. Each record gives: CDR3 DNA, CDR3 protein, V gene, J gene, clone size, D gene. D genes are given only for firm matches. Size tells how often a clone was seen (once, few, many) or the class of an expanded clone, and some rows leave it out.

cdr3_nt: TGCGCCAGCAGCCAAGATTGGTCGGCTAGCGGGAGGAATACGCAGTATTTT
cdr3_aa: CASSQDWSASGRNTQYF
v_call: TRBV4-1
j_call: TRBJ2-3
clone_size: many
d_call: TRBD2

cdr3_nt: TGTGCCAGCAGCGGGTATCCCCCTGAATTTATGAGGCAGTACTTC
cdr3_aa: CASSGYPPEFMRQYF
v_call: TRBV21-1
j_call: TRBJ2-7
clone_size: -
d_call: -

cdr3_nt: TGTGCCAGCAGTTCGGTAGGGATCTACAATAACTATGGCTACACCTTC
cdr3_aa: CASSSVGIYNNYGYTF
v_call: TRBV12-3/TRBV12-4
j_call: TRBJ1-2
clone_size: -
d_call: -

cdr3_nt: TGTGCCACCAGTGACTCAGGACTAGCGGGACTGTTTGATACGCAGTATTTT
cdr3_aa: CATSDSGLAGLFDTQYF
v_call: TRBV24-1
j_call: TRBJ2-3
clone_size: -
d_call: TRBD2

cdr3_nt: TGTGCCACCAGCAGAGATCGACAGGGGTCCGGGGAGCTGTTTTTT
cdr3_aa: CATSRDRQGSGELFF
v_call: TRBV15
j_call: TRBJ2-2
clone_size: -
d_call: TRBD1

cdr3_nt: TGTGCCAGCAGCCCCGGGGGCGCTTGGGAGCAGTACTTC
cdr3_aa: CASSPGGAWEQYF
v_call: TRBV28
j_call: TRBJ2-7
clone_size: few
d_call: -

cdr3_nt: TGCGCCAGCAGCTCTGGCCGGTCGGGGGAGCTGTTTTTT
cdr3_aa: CASSSGRSGELFF
v_call: TRBV5-1
j_call: TRBJ2-2
clone_size: -
d_call: -

cdr3_nt: TGTGCCAGCAGTGGGAACAGGGACAATGAGCAGTTCTTC
cdr3_aa: CASSGNRDNEQFF
v_call: TRBV12-3/TRBV12-4
j_call: TRBJ2-1
clone_size: many
d_call: -

cdr3_nt: TGTGCCAGCAGTCGAGACGGGGATAGCAATCAGCCCCAGCATTTT
cdr3_aa: CASSRDGDSNQPQHF
v_call: TRBV2
j_call: TRBJ1-5
clone_size: many
d_call: -

cdr3_nt: TGTGCCAGCAGGCGCCGTACAGGTTTCGAAGCTTTCTTT
cdr3_aa: CASRRRTGFEAFF
v_call: TRBV6-1
j_call: TRBJ1-1
clone_size: many
d_call: -